This T cell receptor beta chain was found in a study of blood T cell repertoires in COVID-19. The CDR3 spans 16 residues. V lost 5 bases, J lost 1 base, and 17 bases lay in between. Germline V gene data show CDR1 as SNHLY and CDR2 as FYNNEI. The table came from immunoSEQ multiplex PCR; TCRdb's copy has only in-frame clones and leaves some out. The sample has approximately 150,000 clones, around 80% seen once. Participants in the exposed group had met a COVID-19 case in the 2 weeks before joining the study. This receptor was obtained from a man between 70 and 80 years old who had been exposed to COVID-19. Material for sequencing was PBMCs or T cells enriched from blood (not recorded which). The gene calls are TRBV2 and TRBJ1-1, with D tentatively TRBD1 (6 bases). CDR3 nucleotides: TGTGCCAGCAGTCCTTCACAGGGTGCGACGAACACTGAAGCTTTCTTT. Amino acids: CASSPSQGATNTEAFF.